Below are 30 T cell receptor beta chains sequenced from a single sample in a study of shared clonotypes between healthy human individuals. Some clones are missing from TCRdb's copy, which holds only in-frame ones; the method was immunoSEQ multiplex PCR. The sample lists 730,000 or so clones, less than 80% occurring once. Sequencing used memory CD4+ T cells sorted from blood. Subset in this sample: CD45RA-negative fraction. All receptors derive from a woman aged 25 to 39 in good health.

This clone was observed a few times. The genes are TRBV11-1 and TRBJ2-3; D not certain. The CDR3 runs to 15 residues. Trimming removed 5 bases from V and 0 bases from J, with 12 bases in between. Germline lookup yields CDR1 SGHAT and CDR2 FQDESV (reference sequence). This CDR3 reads CASSRGVTSTDTQYF. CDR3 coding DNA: TGTGCCAGCAGCCGTGGAGTGACAAGCACAGATACGCAGTATTTT.

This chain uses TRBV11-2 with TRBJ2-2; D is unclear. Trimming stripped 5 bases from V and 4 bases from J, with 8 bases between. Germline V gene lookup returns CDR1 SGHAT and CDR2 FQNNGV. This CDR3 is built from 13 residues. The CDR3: CASSPTRTGELFF. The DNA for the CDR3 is TGTGCCAGCAGCCCGACCCGCACCGGGGAGCTGTTTTTT.

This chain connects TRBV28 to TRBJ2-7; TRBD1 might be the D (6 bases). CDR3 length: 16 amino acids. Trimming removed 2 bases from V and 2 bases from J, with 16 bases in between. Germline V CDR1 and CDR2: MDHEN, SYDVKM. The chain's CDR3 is CASSLNLWTDPYEQYF. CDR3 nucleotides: TGTGCCAGCAGTTTAAATCTATGGACAGACCCCTACGAGCAGTACTTC.

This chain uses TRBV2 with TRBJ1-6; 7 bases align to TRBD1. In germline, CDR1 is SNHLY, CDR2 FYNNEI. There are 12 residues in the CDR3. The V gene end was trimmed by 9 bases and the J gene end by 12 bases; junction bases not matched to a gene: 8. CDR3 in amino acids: CASTQGYEPLHF. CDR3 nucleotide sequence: TGTGCCAGTACACAGGGGTATGAACCCCTCCACTTT.

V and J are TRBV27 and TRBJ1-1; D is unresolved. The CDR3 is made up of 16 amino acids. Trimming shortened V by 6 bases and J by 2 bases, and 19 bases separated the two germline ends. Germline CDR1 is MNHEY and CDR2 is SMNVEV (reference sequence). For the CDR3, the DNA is TGTGCCAGCAGAATTACCCCAGGCGGGATAAACACTGAAGCTTTCTTT. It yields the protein CASRITPGGINTEAFF.

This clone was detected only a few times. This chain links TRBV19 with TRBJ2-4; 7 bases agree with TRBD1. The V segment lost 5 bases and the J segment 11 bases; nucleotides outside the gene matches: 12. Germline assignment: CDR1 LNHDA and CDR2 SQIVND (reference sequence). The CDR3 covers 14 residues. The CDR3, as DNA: TGTGCCAGTAGTGTACCCGGGACAGTTAGGTTTCAGTACTTC. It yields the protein CASSVPGTVRFQYF.

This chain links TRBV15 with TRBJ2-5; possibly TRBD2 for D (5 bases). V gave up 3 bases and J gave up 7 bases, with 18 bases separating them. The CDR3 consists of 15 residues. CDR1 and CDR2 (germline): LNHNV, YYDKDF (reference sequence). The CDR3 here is CATSRGSGSSGTQYF. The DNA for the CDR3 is TGTGCCACCAGCAGGGGTTCGGGATCCTCGGGGACCCAGTACTTC.

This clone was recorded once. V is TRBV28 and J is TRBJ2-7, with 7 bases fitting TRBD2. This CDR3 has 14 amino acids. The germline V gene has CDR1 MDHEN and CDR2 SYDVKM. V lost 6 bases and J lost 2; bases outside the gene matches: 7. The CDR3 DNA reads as TGTGCCAGCAGGAATAGCGGGCGCCCCTACGAGCAGTACTTC. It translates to CASRNSGRPYEQYF.

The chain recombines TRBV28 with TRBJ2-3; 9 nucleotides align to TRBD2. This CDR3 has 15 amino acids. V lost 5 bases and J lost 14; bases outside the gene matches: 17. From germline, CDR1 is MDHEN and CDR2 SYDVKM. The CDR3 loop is CASSAGVRGRARRYF. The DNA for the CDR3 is TGTGCCAGCAGTGCCGGTGTGCGCGGGAGGGCCCGGCGGTATTTT. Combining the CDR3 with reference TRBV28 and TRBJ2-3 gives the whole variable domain DVKVTQSSRYLVKRTGEKVFLECVQDMDHENMFWYRQDPGLGLRLIYFSYDVKMKEKGDIPEGYSVSREKKERFSLILESASTNQTSMYLCASSAGVRGRARRYFGPGTRLTVL.

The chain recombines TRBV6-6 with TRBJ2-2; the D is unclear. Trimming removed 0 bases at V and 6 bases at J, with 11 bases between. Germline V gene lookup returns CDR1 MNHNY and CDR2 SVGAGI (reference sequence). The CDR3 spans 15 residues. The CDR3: CASSYSEMLPGELFF. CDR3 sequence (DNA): TGTGCCAGCAGTTACTCCGAAATGTTGCCCGGGGAGCTGTTTTTT.

CDR3 in DNA: TGTGCCAGCAGTTACTCGCAGGGCCACGAGCAGTACTTC. This sequence encodes CASSYSQGHEQYF. This chain connects TRBV6-6 to TRBJ2-7; TRBD1 is a possible D gene (5 bases). The germline V and J ends were trimmed by 0 bases and 5 bases, with 8 bases remaining between them. CDR3 length: 13 amino acids. CDR1 MNHNY and CDR2 SVGAGI come from the germline V gene (reference sequence).

The CDR3 region has the DNA TGTGCCAGCTCGCCGGCGGAACTTGGGTTGAGCACTGAAGCTTTCTTT. This translates into CASSPAELGLSTEAFF. This sequence joins TRBV18 and TRBJ1-1; D gene ambiguous. This CDR3 has 16 residues. Germline CDR1 KGHSH, CDR2 LQKENI. V lost 6 bases and J 4 bases, leaving 21 bases between the germline ends. The full variable domain, in which reference TRBV18 and TRBJ1-1 provide the parts outside the CDR3, is NAGVMQNPRHLVRRRGQEARLRCSPMKGHSHVYWYRQLPEEGLKFMVYLQKENIIDESGMPKERFSAEFPKEGPSILRIQQVVRGDSAAYFCASSPAELGLSTEAFFGQGTRLTVV.

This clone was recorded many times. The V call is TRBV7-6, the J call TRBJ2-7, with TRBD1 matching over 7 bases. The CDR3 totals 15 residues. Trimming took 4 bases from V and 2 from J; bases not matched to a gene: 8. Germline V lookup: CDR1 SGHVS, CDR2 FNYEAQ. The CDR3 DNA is TGTGCCAGCAGCTCCAGCCGGGACAGAACCTACGAGCAGTACTTC. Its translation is CASSSSRDRTYEQYF.

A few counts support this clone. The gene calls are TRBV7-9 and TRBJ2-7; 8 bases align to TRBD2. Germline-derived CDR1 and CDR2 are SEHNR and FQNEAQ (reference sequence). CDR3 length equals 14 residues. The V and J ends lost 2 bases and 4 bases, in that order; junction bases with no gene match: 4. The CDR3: CASSLWSGGYEQYF. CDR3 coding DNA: TGTGCCAGCAGCTTATGGTCGGGGGGGTACGAGCAGTACTTC.

CDR3 coding DNA: TGCGCCAGCAGCGGAGGACTAGCGGGAGGGCAGGTAGACGAGCAGTACTTC. Amino acid sequence: CASSGGLAGGQVDEQYF. The V gene is TRBV5-1, the J gene TRBJ2-7; TRBD2 aligns across 15 bases. There are 17 residues in the CDR3. Trimming removed 4 bases from V and 5 bases from J; junction bases left unmatched: 10. The germline V gene has CDR1 SGHRS and CDR2 YFSETQ.

The CDR3 reads CASSWAGQGAGELFF. The CDR3, as DNA: TGTGCCAGCAGCTGGGCGGGACAGGGGGCCGGGGAGCTGTTTTTT. The chain recombines TRBV6-6 with TRBJ2-2; 11 bases align to TRBD1. The CDR3 contains 15 residues. Germline V gene data show CDR1 as MNHNY and CDR2 as SVGAGI (reference sequence). Germline trimming cut 6 bases from V and 6 bases from J; bases unmatched to any gene: 6.

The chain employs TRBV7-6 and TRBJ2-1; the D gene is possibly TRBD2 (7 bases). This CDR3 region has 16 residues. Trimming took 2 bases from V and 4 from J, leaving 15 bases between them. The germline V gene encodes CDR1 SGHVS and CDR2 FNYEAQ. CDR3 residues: CASSLRGGGSYNEQFF. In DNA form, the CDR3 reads TGTGCCAGCAGCTTAAGGGGGGGCGGGAGTTACAATGAGCAGTTCTTC.

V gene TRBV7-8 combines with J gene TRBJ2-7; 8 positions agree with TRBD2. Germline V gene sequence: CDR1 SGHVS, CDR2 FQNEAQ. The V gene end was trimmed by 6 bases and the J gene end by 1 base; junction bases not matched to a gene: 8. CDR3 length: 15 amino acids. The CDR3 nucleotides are TGTGCCAGCAGTTACGCCGGGACTAGTTCCTACGAGCAGTACTTC. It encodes CASSYAGTSSYEQYF.

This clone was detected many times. CDR3 bases: TGTGCCAGTAGTACCACGGGACAGGGGGCGCCGGGCACCGGGGAGCTGTTTTTT. This codes for CASSTTGQGAPGTGELFF. The chain is built from TRBV19 and TRBJ2-2; 12 bases map to TRBD1. The CDR3 consists of 18 residues. With 4 bases clipped from V and 4 bases from J, the junction kept 10 bases outside the gene matches. Germline-derived CDR1 and CDR2 are LNHDA and SQIVND (reference sequence). Drawing the rest from reference TRBV19 and TRBJ2-2, the complete variable domain is DGGITQSPKYLFRKEGQNVTLSCEQNLNHDAMYWYRQDPGQGLRLIYYSQIVNDFQKGDIAEGYSVSREKKESFPLTVTSAQKNPTAFYLCASSTTGQGAPGTGELFFGEGSRLTVL.

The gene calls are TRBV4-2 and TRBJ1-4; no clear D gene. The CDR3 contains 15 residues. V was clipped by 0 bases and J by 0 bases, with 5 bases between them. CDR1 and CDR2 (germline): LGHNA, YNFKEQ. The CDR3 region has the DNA TGTGCCAGCAGCCAAGATCAGGCAACTAATGAAAAACTGTTTTTT. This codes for CASSQDQATNEKLFF.

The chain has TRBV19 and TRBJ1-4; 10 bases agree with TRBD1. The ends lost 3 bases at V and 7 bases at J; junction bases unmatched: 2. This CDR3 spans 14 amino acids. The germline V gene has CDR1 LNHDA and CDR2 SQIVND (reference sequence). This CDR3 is CASSIGTGVEKLFF. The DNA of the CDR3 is TGTGCCAGTAGTATCGGGACAGGGGTTGAAAAACTGTTTTTT.

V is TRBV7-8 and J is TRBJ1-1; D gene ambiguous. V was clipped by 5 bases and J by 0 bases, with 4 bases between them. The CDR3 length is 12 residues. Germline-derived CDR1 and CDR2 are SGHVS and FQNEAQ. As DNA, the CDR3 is TGTGCCAGCAGCCGTCTGAACACTGAAGCTTTCTTT. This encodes CASSRLNTEAFF. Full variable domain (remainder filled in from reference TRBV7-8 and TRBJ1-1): GAGVSQSPRYKVAKRGQDVALRCDPISGHVSLFWYQQALGQGPEFLTYFQNEAQLDKSGLPSDRFFAERPEGSVSTLKIQRTQQEDSAVYLCASSRLNTEAFFGQGTRLTVV.

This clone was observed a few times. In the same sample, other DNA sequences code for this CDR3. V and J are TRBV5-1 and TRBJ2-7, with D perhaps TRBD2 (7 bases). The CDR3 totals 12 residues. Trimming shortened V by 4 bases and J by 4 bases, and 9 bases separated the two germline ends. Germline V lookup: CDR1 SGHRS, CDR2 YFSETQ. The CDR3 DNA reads TGCGCCAGCAGCGGGAGGGGGTACGAGCAGTACTTC. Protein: CASSGRGYEQYF.

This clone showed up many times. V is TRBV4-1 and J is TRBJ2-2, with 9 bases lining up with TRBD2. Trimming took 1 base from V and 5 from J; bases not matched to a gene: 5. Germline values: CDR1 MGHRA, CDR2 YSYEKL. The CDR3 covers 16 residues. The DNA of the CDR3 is TGCGCCAGCAGCCAAGCCGGGACTAGCACTACCGGGGAGCTGTTTTTT. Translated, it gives CASSQAGTSTTGELFF.

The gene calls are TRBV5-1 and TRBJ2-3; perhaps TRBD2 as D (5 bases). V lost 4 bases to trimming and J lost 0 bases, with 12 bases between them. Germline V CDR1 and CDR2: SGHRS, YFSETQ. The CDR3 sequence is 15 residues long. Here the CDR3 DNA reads TGCGCCAGCAGCCCGGACTTGACTAGCACAGATACGCAGTATTTT. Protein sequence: CASSPDLTSTDTQYF.

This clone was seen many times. CDR3 nucleotide sequence: TGCGCCAGCAGCTTGGGGCTGGGGATGTCTGGAAACACCATATATTTT. As protein: CASSLGLGMSGNTIYF. The chain uses TRBV5-1 and TRBJ1-3; D gene unclear. The CDR3 is made up of 16 amino acids. From germline, CDR1 is SGHRS and CDR2 YFSETQ. V lost 0 bases and J lost 1, with 11 bases in between. The full variable domain, rest sourced from reference TRBV5-1 and TRBJ1-3, is KAGVTQTPRYLIKTRGQQVTLSCSPISGHRSVSWYQQTPGQGLQFLFEYFSETQRNKGNFPGRFSGRQFSNSRSEMNVSTLELGDSALYLCASSLGLGMSGNTIYFGEGSWLTVV.

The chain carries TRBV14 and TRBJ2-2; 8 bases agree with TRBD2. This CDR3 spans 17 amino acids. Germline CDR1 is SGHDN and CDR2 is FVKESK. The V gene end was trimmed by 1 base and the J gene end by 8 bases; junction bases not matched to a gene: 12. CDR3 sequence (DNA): TGTGCCAGCAGCCAAGCACGGACGGGAGGGCCTTTAGGGGAGCTGTTTTTT. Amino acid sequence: CASSQARTGGPLGELFF. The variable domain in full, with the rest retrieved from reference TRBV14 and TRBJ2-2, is EAGVTQFPSHSVIEKGQTVTLRCDPISGHDNLYWYRRVMGKEIKFLLHFVKESKQDESGMPNNRFLAERTGGTYSTLKVQPAELEDSGVYFCASSQARTGGPLGELFFGEGSRLTVL.

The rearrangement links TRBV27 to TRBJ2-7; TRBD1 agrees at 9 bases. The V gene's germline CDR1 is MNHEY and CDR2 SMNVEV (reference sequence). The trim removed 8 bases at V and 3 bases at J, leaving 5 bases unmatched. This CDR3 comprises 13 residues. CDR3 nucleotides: TGTGCCAGCTGGGACAGGGAACTCTACGAGCAGTACTTC. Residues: CASWDRELYEQYF.

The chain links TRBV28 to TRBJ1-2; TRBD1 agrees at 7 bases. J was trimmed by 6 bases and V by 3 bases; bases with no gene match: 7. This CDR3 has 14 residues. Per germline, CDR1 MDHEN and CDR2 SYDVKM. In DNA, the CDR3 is TGTGCCAGCAGTTTCACCCTCACAGGGGATGGCTACACCTTC. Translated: CASSFTLTGDGYTF.

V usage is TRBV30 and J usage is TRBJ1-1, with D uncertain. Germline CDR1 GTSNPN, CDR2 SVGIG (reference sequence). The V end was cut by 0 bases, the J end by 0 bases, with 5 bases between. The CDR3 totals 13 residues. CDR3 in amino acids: CAWSVLLNTEAFF. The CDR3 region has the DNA TGTGCCTGGAGTGTACTATTGAACACTGAAGCTTTCTTT.